What follows are 32 T cell receptor beta chains derived from one specimen sequenced in a study of beta chain features in type 1 diabetes. As every portion of the isolated RNA was reverse transcribed, the sequencing read expressed TCRB transcripts. Using immunoSEQ multiplex PCR, the repertoire was profiled, and TCRdb retains in-frame clones only, with some absent. Seen here are 400,000 to 500,000 clones, 14% observed once, and the top ten hold approximately 0.038%. The sample comprised naive CD4+ T cells from blood. These receptors were taken from a young man in good health.

Only a few counts were recorded for this clone. This chain uses TRBV4-1 with TRBJ2-3; the D is unclear. V was shortened by 1 base and J by 1 base, with 9 bases between the two germline ends. CDR1 is MGHRA, CDR2 YSYEKL, per germline. This CDR3 contains 15 residues. The CDR3 sequence: CASSQAVPGTDTQYF. In nucleotides, the CDR3 is TGCGCCAGCAGCCAAGCCGTGCCTGGCACAGATACGCAGTATTTT.

This clone was seen a handful of times. The CDR3 spells CASSFRDNSYNEQFF. The CDR3 DNA sequence: TGTGCCAGCAGCTTTAGAGACAACTCCTACAATGAGCAGTTCTTC. The chain joins TRBV7-9 to TRBJ2-1; D is ambiguous. The germline CDR1 and CDR2 sequences are SEHNR and FQNEAQ (reference sequence). The CDR3 runs 15 residues. V dropped 3 bases and J dropped 0 bases, with 9 bases sitting between them. Filled out from reference TRBV7-9 and TRBJ2-1, the complete variable domain reads DTGVSQNPRHKITKRGQNVTFRCDPISEHNRLYWYRQTLGQGPEFLTYFQNEAQLEKSRLLSDRFSAERPKGSFSTLEIQRTEQGDSAMYLCASSFRDNSYNEQFFGPGTRLTVL.

DNA of the CDR3: TGCGCCAGCAGCTTGCTAGCGGGGGGGCTAAAAGAGACCCAGTACTTC. It encodes CASSLLAGGLKETQYF. The chain combines TRBV5-1 with TRBJ2-5; 12 bases line up with TRBD2. This CDR3 region has 16 residues. Germline V gene sequence: CDR1 SGHRS, CDR2 YFSETQ. J lost 3 bases, V lost 1 base, and 4 bases had no gene match.

The chain employs TRBV5-1 and TRBJ1-2; tentatively, D is TRBD1 (6 bases). The CDR3 loop spans 12 amino acids. CDR1 SGHRS and CDR2 YFSETQ come from the germline V gene. V was trimmed by 4 bases and J by 8 bases, leaving 12 bases between them. The CDR3 bases are TGCGCCAGCAGCCTACAGGGAGACGGCTACACCTTC. This encodes CASSLQGDGYTF.

In this sample, this clone turned up once. J is TRBJ2-2 and V is TRBV15; 10 nucleotides line up with TRBD1. The V gene end was trimmed by 2 bases and the J gene end by 5 bases; junction bases not matched to a gene: 5. CDR1 and CDR2 from the germline V gene are LNHNV and YYDKDF (reference sequence). CDR3 size: 16 residues. CDR3 protein: CATSRMGQGRTGELFF. CDR3 sequence (DNA): TGTGCCACCAGCAGAATGGGACAGGGGAGAACCGGGGAGCTGTTTTTT.

This chain uses TRBV4-1 with TRBJ1-2, with D maybe TRBD1 (5 bases). There are 14 residues in the CDR3. Trimming cost V 4 bases and J 8 bases, with 17 bases left between them. Germline V gene data show CDR1 as MGHRA and CDR2 as YSYEKL. CDR3 DNA: TGCGCCAGCAGCCGCCAACAGGAGCAGGGAGGCTACACCTTC. It is translated as CASSRQQEQGGYTF.

CDR3 residues: CASWTGHGELFF. CDR3 DNA: TGTGCCAGTTGGACAGGGCACGGGGAGCTGTTTTTT. The chain carries TRBV19 and TRBJ2-2; TRBD1 aligns across 8 bases. The CDR3 runs to 12 residues. After removal of 8 bases from V and 7 bases from J, the junction contained 3 bases not matched to a gene. The V gene's germline CDR1 is LNHDA and CDR2 SQIVND (reference sequence).

V usage is TRBV25-1 and J usage is TRBJ2-5; D remains ambiguous. Germline V gives CDR1 MGHDK, CDR2 SYGVNS. This CDR3 spans 14 amino acids. V was pared by 1 base and J by 2 bases, with 8 bases between. Written as DNA, the CDR3 is TGTGCCAGCAGTGAATTTAGGACGCAAGAGACCCAGTACTTC. Protein product: CASSEFRTQETQYF.

This clone was found a few times. The DNA for the CDR3 is TGTGCCTGGAGTGTGCCAGGGAAGGATGGCTACACCTTC. Translating gives CAWSVPGKDGYTF. The rearrangement links TRBV30 to TRBJ1-2; maybe TRBD1 (5 bases). This CDR3 has 13 amino acids. Trimming stripped 0 bases from V and 6 bases from J, with 11 bases between. CDR1 and CDR2 from the germline V gene are GTSNPN and SVGIG (reference sequence).

A few counts support this clone. The chain employs TRBV7-2 and TRBJ2-3; D remains unclear. The CDR3 is 16 residues long. V gave up 1 base and J gave up 4 bases, with 15 bases separating them. Germline V gene lookup returns CDR1 SGHTA and CDR2 FQGNSA. CDR3 residues: CASSLVRGLRADTQYF. The DNA for the CDR3 is TGTGCCAGCAGCTTAGTTAGAGGCCTACGAGCAGATACGCAGTATTTT.

A few counts support this clone. This chain links TRBV23-1 with TRBJ2-3; D gene uncertain. TRBV23-1 has ORF status, its function being uncertain. This CDR3 region has 9 residues. V was shortened by 11 bases and J by 1 base, with 1 base between the two germline ends. The CDR3 reads CARTDTQYF. In DNA form, the CDR3 reads TGCGCCCGCACAGATACGCAGTATTTT.

The V call is TRBV11-2, the J call TRBJ2-7; D is tentatively TRBD1 or TRBD2 (5 bases each). In germline, CDR1 is SGHAT, CDR2 FQNNGV. Trimming left V 5 bases short and J 7 bases short, with 18 bases between. The length of the CDR3 is 14 residues. CDR3 in DNA: TGTGCCAGCAGCCGCGATACCGGGACGGGGGAGCAGTACTTC. This codes for CASSRDTGTGEQYF. The complete variable domain, with remaining parts taken from reference TRBV11-2 and TRBJ2-7, reads EAGVAQSPRYKIIEKRQSVAFWCNPISGHATLYWYQQILGQGPKLLIQFQNNGVVDDSQLPKDRFSAERLKGVDSTLKIQPAKLEDSAVYLCASSRDTGTGEQYFGPGTRLTVT.

This clone was seen a handful of times. CDR3 DNA: TGTGCTTTCCGGGACAGGGTCTCCGGGGAGCTGTTTTTT. Its translation is CAFRDRVSGELFF. The rearrangement joins TRBV11-3 to TRBJ2-2, with 9 positions matching TRBD1. The CDR3 consists of 13 residues. CDR1 SGHNT and CDR2 YENEEA come from the germline V gene.

This clone was picked up a small number of times. The genes are TRBV7-2 and TRBJ2-1, with D unclear. Looked up from germline, CDR1 is SGHTA and CDR2 is FQGNSA. This CDR3 has 13 amino acids. V lost 5 bases to trimming and J lost 2 bases, with 7 bases between them. The chain's CDR3 is CASSPAPYNEQFF. The CDR3 nucleotides read TGTGCCAGCAGCCCGGCCCCCTACAATGAGCAGTTCTTC.

To note about this clone: The identical CDR3 is also encoded by other nucleotide sequences in the sample. This chain connects TRBV9 to TRBJ2-5; either TRBD1 or TRBD2 may supply D (5 bases each). Per germline, CDR1 SGDLS and CDR2 YYNGEE. The CDR3 totals 12 residues. With 3 bases removed from V and 5 bases from J, the gap between germline ends came to 8 bases. CDR3 protein: CASSARGETQYF. As DNA, the CDR3 is TGTGCCAGCAGCGCACGGGGCGAGACCCAGTACTTC.

The chain has TRBV27 and TRBJ2-1; D unclear. Germline lookup yields CDR1 MNHEY and CDR2 SMNVEV (reference sequence). The CDR3 loop spans 15 amino acids. Deletions cut 0 bases from V and 4 bases from J, with 10 bases between. CDR3 loop: CASSLSRPGYNEQFF. CDR3 in DNA: TGTGCCAGCAGTTTATCTAGGCCCGGGTACAATGAGCAGTTCTTC.

This clone was counted only a few times. The gene calls are TRBV7-8 and TRBJ1-1; maybe TRBD1 (6 bases). This CDR3 is built from 19 residues. The germline gives CDR1 SGHVS, CDR2 FQNEAQ. The V and J ends lost 5 bases and 0 bases respectively, with 25 bases between them. CDR3 nucleotides: TGTGCCAGCAGCCCGAGACGAACAGGGAGGTTGGTTGTGAACACTGAAGCTTTCTTT. Translating gives CASSPRRTGRLVVNTEAFF. Filled out from reference TRBV7-8 and TRBJ1-1, the complete variable domain reads GAGVSQSPRYKVAKRGQDVALRCDPISGHVSLFWYQQALGQGPEFLTYFQNEAQLDKSGLPSDRFFAERPEGSVSTLKIQRTQQEDSAVYLCASSPRRTGRLVVNTEAFFGQGTRLTVV.

In its sample, this clone was seen a few times. V usage is TRBV4-3 and J usage is TRBJ1-2; 8 bases match TRBD1. The CDR3 totals 15 residues. V was pared by 1 base and J by 6 bases, with 7 bases of the junction left unmatched. Germline loops: CDR1 LGHNA, CDR2 YSLEER. The CDR3 nucleotides read TGCGCCAGCAGCCAAGGAACAGGGGGACACGATGGCTACACCTTC. As protein: CASSQGTGGHDGYTF.

The genes are TRBV18 and TRBJ2-3, with TRBD2 matching 10 bases. Germline CDR1 KGHSH, CDR2 LQKENI. The ends lost 3 bases at V and 6 bases at J; junction bases unmatched: 3. The CDR3 loop spans 14 amino acids. The CDR3 DNA reads as TGTGCCAGCTCACCGGGACTAGCGTCGGATACGCAGTATTTT. Translated: CASSPGLASDTQYF.

This clone was detected a few times. At the DNA level, this CDR3 is encoded by other sequences in the same sample as well. The chain uses TRBV7-2 and TRBJ2-5, with D unclear. The CDR3 runs 13 residues. V lost 1 base and J 3 bases, leaving 6 bases between the germline ends. The germline gives CDR1 SGHTA, CDR2 FQGNSA. The CDR3, as DNA: TGTGCCAGCAGCTTAGTTAGGGAAGAGACCCAGTACTTC. Amino acids: CASSLVREETQYF. Combining the CDR3 with reference TRBV7-2 and TRBJ2-5 gives the whole variable domain GAGVSQSPSNKVTEKGKDVELRCDPISGHTALYWYRQSLGQGLEFLIYFQGNSAPDKSGLPSDRFSAERTGGSVSTLTIQRTQQEDSAVYLCASSLVREETQYFGPGTRLLVL.

CDR3 protein: CAWNTGGPDEQFF. The CDR3 nucleotides read TGTGCCTGGAATACGGGAGGGCCCGATGAGCAGTTCTTC. The chain is built from TRBV30 and TRBJ2-1, with TRBD2 matching 8 bases. The CDR3 loop spans 13 amino acids. Germline V lookup: CDR1 GTSNPN, CDR2 SVGIG (reference sequence). The trim removed 4 bases at V and 8 bases at J, leaving 7 bases unmatched.

This clone was seen more than once but under ten times. V usage is TRBV18 and J usage is TRBJ1-2, with D hard to call. This CDR3 is 12 amino acids long. V dropped 5 bases and J dropped 4 bases, with 8 bases sitting between them. Germline values: CDR1 KGHSH, CDR2 LQKENI. In nucleotides, the CDR3 is TGTGCCAGCTCAGCCGACACCTATGGCTACACCTTC. It yields the protein CASSADTYGYTF.

This chain links TRBV29-1 with TRBJ2-7, with D perhaps assigned TRBD1 or TRBD2 (5 bases each). This CDR3 has 14 amino acids. Germline loops: CDR1 SQVTM, CDR2 ANQGSEA. Trimming cost V 8 bases and J 2 bases, with 19 bases left between them. The CDR3 spells CSLKGTAETYEQYV. For the CDR3, the DNA is TGCAGCCTTAAAGGGACGGCCGAAACCTACGAGCAGTACGTC.

V gene TRBV4-3 combines with J gene TRBJ2-5, with 8 positions matching TRBD2. J lost 7 bases, V lost 0 bases, and 7 bases had no gene match. The CDR3 sequence is 15 residues long. Germline V gene lookup returns CDR1 LGHNA and CDR2 YSLEER. CDR3 region: CASSQDNGGARTQYF. In nucleotides, the CDR3 is TGCGCCAGCAGCCAAGACAACGGGGGGGCGCGGACCCAGTACTTC.

The chain is built from TRBV5-1 and TRBJ2-7; D may be TRBD1 or TRBD2 (5 bases each). The CDR3 consists of 12 residues. Trimming stripped 8 bases from V and 7 bases from J, with 16 bases between. The V gene's germline CDR1 is SGHRS and CDR2 YFSETQ. CDR3 protein: CASGREGKEQYF. For the CDR3, the DNA is TGCGCCAGTGGCCGAGAGGGGAAAGAGCAGTACTTC.

The rearrangement links TRBV25-1 to TRBJ1-1; no reliable D call. V was cut by 4 bases and J by 1 base, with 10 bases left in between. The germline CDR1 and CDR2 sequences are MGHDK and SYGVNS. CDR3 length: 14 amino acids. The CDR3 DNA sequence: TGTGCCAGCAGTGGTGTAGGGAAGAACACTGAAGCTTTCTTT. Translating gives CASSGVGKNTEAFF. The full variable domain, rest sourced from reference TRBV25-1 and TRBJ1-1, is EADIYQTPRYLVIGTGKKITLECSQTMGHDKMYWYQQDPGMELHLIHYSYGVNSTEKGDLSSESTVSRIRTEHFPLTLESARPSHTSQYLCASSGVGKNTEAFFGQGTRLTVV.

This clone occurred a few times. The CDR3 DNA reads as TGTGCCAGCAGCTTAGCAGGGGCGAATGAGCAGTTCTTC. Translation gives CASSLAGANEQFF. The genes are TRBV7-9 and TRBJ2-1; a possible D gene is TRBD1 (5 bases). The CDR3 has 13 residues. Per the germline V gene, CDR1 is SEHNR and CDR2 is FQNEAQ (reference sequence). The V gene lost 0 bases and the J gene lost 7 bases, with 7 bases spanning the gap.

This clone appeared a few times. The chain uses TRBV7-9 and TRBJ1-2; D is unclear. The CDR3 contains 16 residues. Per germline, CDR1 SEHNR and CDR2 FQNEAQ (reference sequence). V lost 5 bases and J lost 0, with 16 bases in between. DNA of the CDR3: TGTGCCAGCAGCGACCGTTTGGGTGCAGCTAACTATGGCTACACCTTC. Protein sequence: CASSDRLGAANYGYTF.

The gene calls are TRBV18 and TRBJ2-7; D remains unclear. The CDR3 length is 12 residues. Trimming stripped 3 bases from V and 6 bases from J, with 9 bases between. The V gene's germline CDR1 is KGHSH and CDR2 LQKENI. CDR3 sequence reads: CASSPKGGEQYV. The CDR3, as DNA: TGTGCCAGCTCACCTAAGGGTGGCGAGCAGTACGTC.

The CDR3 reads CASSSPESHEQYF. DNA for the CDR3: TGTGCCAGCAGTTCCCCAGAGTCACACGAGCAGTACTTC. This sequence joins TRBV6-5 and TRBJ2-7; D is ambiguous. The CDR3 consists of 13 residues. Germline assignment: CDR1 MNHEY and CDR2 SVGAGI. V lost 4 bases and J 5 bases, leaving 12 bases between the germline ends.

This clone appeared a few times. Written as DNA, the CDR3 is TGTGCCAGCAGTTTCCGAGTCACAGATACGCAGTATTTT. It encodes CASSFRVTDTQYF. The J gene is TRBJ2-3, the V gene TRBV28; D gene uncertain. V was cut by 3 bases and J by 2 bases, with 6 bases left in between. Germline CDR1 and CDR2: MDHEN and SYDVKM. The CDR3 length is 13 residues. Together with reference TRBV28 and TRBJ2-3, the CDR3 gives the full variable domain: DVKVTQSSRYLVKRTGEKVFLECVQDMDHENMFWYRQDPGLGLRLIYFSYDVKMKEKGDIPEGYSVSREKKERFSLILESASTNQTSMYLCASSFRVTDTQYFGPGTRLTVL.

This clone was found a few times. V usage is TRBV6-1 and J usage is TRBJ2-2; D remains unclear. In germline, CDR1 is MNHNS, CDR2 SASEGT. V dropped 0 bases and J dropped 2 bases, with 7 bases sitting between them. The CDR3 runs to 15 residues. In DNA, the CDR3 is TGTGCCAGCAGTGAAGCAGGGCACAACACCGGGGAGCTGTTTTTT. It codes for CASSEAGHNTGELFF.